This T cell receptor (beta chain) was sequenced for a study of patients and donors after allogeneic stem cell transplantation. TCRdb reanalysed the RT-PCR reads using MiXCR and keeps one entry per CDR3 protein. The sample contains around 160,000 distinct CDR3 sequences, 30% of which appear only once. The receptor was isolated from a human donor who was either an allogeneic HSCT recipient or a stem cell or donor lymphocyte infusion donor (not recorded which). It is not recorded whose cells these are; they may come from a transplant donor. The sample taken for sequencing was blood, either unsorted or a sorted T cell fraction (not recorded which).

CDR3 nucleotides: TGTGCCACCAGTGATTTGCAGGATAGCGCAGATACGCAGTATTTT. Protein sequence: CATSDLQDSADTQYF. The V call is TRBV24-1, the J call TRBJ2-3; tentative D call: TRBD2 (5 bases). Germline-derived CDR1 and CDR2 are KGHDR and SFDVKD. The CDR3 consists of 15 residues. Trimming stripped 0 bases from V and 4 bases from J, with 10 bases between.